These 22 T cell receptor beta chains came from one sample sequenced in a study of OX40 agonist ivuxolimab in advanced cancers. Some clones are missing from TCRdb's copy, which holds only in-frame ones; the method was immunoSEQ multiplex PCR. Of more than 10,000 clones in the sample, around two thirds were seen once. Sequencing used CD4+ or CD8+ T cells sorted from blood, obtained in a trial of the OX40 agonist ivuxolimab. The receptors here all came from an adult with an advanced solid tumor such as melanoma, head and neck, liver or kidney cancer.

This clone came up once. The rearrangement joins TRBV7-8 to TRBJ2-3, with TRBD1 as a possible D gene (6 bases). Trimming shortened V by 5 bases and J by 3 bases, and 15 bases separated the two germline ends. The CDR3 runs to 15 residues. The V gene's germline CDR1 is SGHVS and CDR2 FQNEAQ. The CDR3 here is CASSPTGLQTDTQYF. The CDR3 bases are TGTGCCAGCAGCCCCACAGGGCTCCAAACAGATACGCAGTATTTT.

This chain uses TRBV14 with TRBJ1-6, with TRBD1 as a possible D gene (6 bases). This CDR3 comprises 13 residues. Between the trimmed V and J ends, which lost 3 bases and 9 bases, there was a span of 9 bases. CDR1 and CDR2 from the germline V gene are SGHDN and FVKESK. The CDR3 coding sequence is TGTGCCAGCAGCCATGAGGGGGTTTCACCCCTCCACTTT. Protein sequence: CASSHEGVSPLHF.

V usage is TRBV5-4 and J usage is TRBJ2-1; 9 nucleotides line up with TRBD2. This CDR3 is built from 15 residues. Per germline, CDR1 SGHNT and CDR2 YYREEE (reference sequence). J was trimmed by 4 bases and V by 4 bases; bases with no gene match: 6. This CDR3 is CASSPPAGGYNEQFF. CDR3 nucleotides: TGTGCCAGCAGCCCCCCTGCGGGAGGGTACAATGAGCAGTTCTTC.

In its sample, this clone was seen once. The chain uses TRBV27 and TRBJ2-1, with 9 bases that match TRBD2. The germline gives CDR1 MNHEY, CDR2 SMNVEV (reference sequence). J gave up 3 bases and V 5 bases, and 5 bases lay outside the gene matches. The CDR3 runs to 15 residues. This CDR3 reads CASSPLAGSYNEQFF. CDR3 nucleotide sequence: TGTGCCAGCAGTCCGCTAGCGGGAAGCTACAATGAGCAGTTCTTC.

The genes are TRBV13 and TRBJ2-3, with 8 bases that match TRBD2. The CDR3 is 20 residues long. The trim removed 2 bases at V and 0 bases at J, leaving 16 bases unmatched. The germline gives CDR1 PRHDT, CDR2 FYEKMQ (reference sequence). CDR3 in DNA: TGTGCCAGCAGCTTACTGGGGGCTAGCGCCCGGGGGGGTAGCACAGATACGCAGTATTTT. Translation: CASSLLGASARGGSTDTQYF.

In its sample, this clone was seen a few times. The chain uses TRBV6-5 and TRBJ1-3, with 8 positions matching TRBD1. This CDR3 is 14 amino acids long. Germline CDR1 and CDR2: MNHEY and SVGAGI. With 5 bases clipped from V and 3 bases from J, the junction kept 3 bases outside the gene matches. CDR3 sequence reads: CASSEGTGGNTIYF. The CDR3 nucleotides read TGTGCCAGCAGTGAAGGGACAGGTGGAAACACCATATATTTT.

The chain carries TRBV11-2 and TRBJ2-2; possible D gene TRBD1, 6 bases. This CDR3 spans 13 amino acids. Germline V CDR1 and CDR2: SGHAT, FQNNGV. The ends were cut back, 10 bases at V and 4 bases at J, with 13 bases in the middle. The CDR3 reads CATLAGVTGELFF. Written as DNA, the CDR3 is TGTGCCACGCTGGCAGGGGTCACCGGGGAGCTGTTTTTT.

The chain recombines TRBV2 with TRBJ2-1; TRBD2 aligns across 7 bases. V lost 3 bases to trimming and J lost 6 bases; unmatched junction nucleotides: 8. Looked up from germline, CDR1 is SNHLY and CDR2 is FYNNEI. The CDR3 has 15 residues. The CDR3 protein is CASSDLLASANEQFF. For the CDR3, the DNA is TGTGCCAGCAGTGACTTACTAGCGTCCGCCAATGAGCAGTTCTTC.

CDR3 DNA: TGCAGTGTCCCGGGAGGCTATGGCTACACCTTC. Its protein is CSVPGGYGYTF. This chain uses TRBV29-1 with TRBJ1-2; D is unresolved. The CDR3 has 11 residues. Germline-derived CDR1 and CDR2 are SQVTM and ANQGSEA.

This clone turned up a few times. The CDR3 bases are TGTGCCAGCAGCGCGCAGGGAATGCAAGGAGATACGCAGTATTTT. Its translation is CASSAQGMQGDTQYF. The chain joins TRBV9 to TRBJ2-3; maybe TRBD1 (5 bases). Germline lookup yields CDR1 SGDLS and CDR2 YYNGEE. The CDR3 runs to 15 residues. The V and J ends lost 3 bases and 5 bases respectively, with 16 bases between them.

The rearrangement joins TRBV11-2 to TRBJ2-5; no definite D call. Germline V lookup: CDR1 SGHAT, CDR2 FQNNGV. V lost 0 bases, J lost 4 bases, and 6 bases lay in between. This CDR3 contains 13 residues. The CDR3 protein is CASSLDFRETQYF. The CDR3 DNA sequence: TGTGCCAGCAGCTTAGATTTTCGAGAGACCCAGTACTTC.

About this clone: Other DNA sequences from this sample encode an identical CDR3 as well. The rearrangement uses TRBV7-9 and TRBJ2-5; D possibly corresponds to TRBD2 (6 bases). Trimming took 1 base from V and 5 from J, leaving 11 bases between them. The CDR3 spans 14 residues. In germline, CDR1 is SEHNR, CDR2 FQNEAQ (reference sequence). CDR3 region: CASSLVTGGETQYF. CDR3 nucleotides: TGTGCCAGCAGCTTAGTAACTGGGGGGGAGACCCAGTACTTC.

CDR3 protein: CASSERGNSQPQHF. The CDR3 DNA reads as TGTGCCAGCAGTGAAAGGGGGAATTCCCAGCCCCAGCATTTT. The gene calls are TRBV6-1 and TRBJ1-5, with TRBD1 as a possible D gene (6 bases). Trimming shortened V by 2 bases and J by 7 bases, and 12 bases separated the two germline ends. This CDR3 spans 14 amino acids. Germline CDR1 and CDR2: MNHNS and SASEGT.

This clone was seen only once. The chain joins TRBV6-5 to TRBJ2-4; TRBD1 is a possible D gene (6 bases). Germline loops: CDR1 MNHEY, CDR2 SVGAGI. The V gene lost 6 bases and the J gene lost 0 bases, with 12 bases spanning the gap. The CDR3 covers 15 residues. CDR3 region: CASRSGHLAKNIQYF. CDR3 in DNA: TGTGCCAGCAGATCGGGACACCTAGCCAAAAACATTCAGTACTTC.

There are a few counts of this clone. V gene TRBV4-2 combines with J gene TRBJ2-1, with 9 bases fitting TRBD1. The junction had 9 bases not matched to a gene; V was cut back by 1 base and J by 8 bases. CDR3 length equals 16 residues. Per germline, CDR1 LGHNA and CDR2 YNFKEQ. The CDR3 reads CASSQAPGTGSDEQFF. For the CDR3, the DNA is TGTGCCAGCAGCCAAGCACCCGGGACAGGGAGCGATGAGCAGTTCTTC.

The genes are TRBV19 and TRBJ2-1; the D gene is possibly TRBD1 (5 bases). Germline CDR1 is LNHDA and CDR2 is SQIVND (reference sequence). V was trimmed by 4 bases and J by 5 bases, leaving 15 bases between them. The CDR3 runs to 15 residues. The CDR3: CASSTTVGTHNEQFF. The CDR3 DNA is TGTGCCAGTAGTACGACAGTAGGCACACACAATGAGCAGTTCTTC.

A word on this clone: At one of its ends the junction is not consistent with the germline gene, which may arise from a read error. The chain links TRBV2 to TRBJ2-2; 10 bases fit TRBD1. The CDR3 loop spans 14 amino acids. Germline V gives CDR1 SNHLY, CDR2 FYNNEI. The CDR3 bases are TGTGCCAGCGGGGGACAGGGGAACCCCGGGGAGCTGTTTTTT. Translation: CASGGQGNPGELFF.

This rearrangement joins TRBV4-1 to TRBJ2-1; 11 nucleotides match TRBD2. V shed 1 base, J shed 16 bases, and the junction held 15 bases outside the gene matches. Per germline, CDR1 MGHRA and CDR2 YSYEKL. This CDR3 region has 16 residues. CDR3 DNA sequence: TGCGCCAGCAGCCAAGGGCTAGCGGGAGGAACTTTCGACGGATTCTTC. Residues: CASSQGLAGGTFDGFF.

V and J are TRBV27 and TRBJ2-1; 7 bases match TRBD2. The germline V gene has CDR1 MNHEY and CDR2 SMNVEV (reference sequence). The CDR3 length is 15 residues. Unmatched junction bases numbered 5, after V lost 2 bases and J lost 4 bases. The CDR3 coding sequence is TGTGCCAGCAGTTTACCCCCGGGACTATACAATGAGCAGTTCTTC. Its translation is CASSLPPGLYNEQFF.

The rearrangement uses TRBV19 and TRBJ1-1; no clear D gene. Between the trimmed V and J ends, which lost 11 bases and 5 bases, there was a span of 15 bases. The CDR3 is 12 amino acids. Germline-derived CDR1 and CDR2 are LNHDA and SQIVND (reference sequence). The CDR3 here is CAVNVEKTEAFF. The CDR3 bases are TGTGCCGTTAATGTAGAAAAAACTGAAGCTTTCTTT.

The chain combines TRBV7-8 with TRBJ2-7, with TRBD2 identical over 7 bases. Germline CDR1 and CDR2: SGHVS and FQNEAQ. The CDR3 is 15 amino acids. V lost 4 bases and J lost 4; bases outside the gene matches: 10. The CDR3 bases are TGTGCCAGCAGCTCTCGGCGGCTAGCGGATTACGAGCAGTACTTC. This gives the protein CASSSRRLADYEQYF.

This clone came up once. The J gene is TRBJ2-7, the V gene TRBV7-8; 8 bases are a match to TRBD1. CDR1 and CDR2 (germline): SGHVS, FQNEAQ. V trimming: 4 bases; J trimming: 2 bases; junction bases outside the gene matches: 7. The CDR3 loop spans 15 amino acids. Here the CDR3 DNA reads TGTGCCAGCAGCTCAGGGAGACAGGGGACCTACGAGCAGTACTTC. This gives the protein CASSSGRQGTYEQYF.